Presented here are 27 T cell receptor beta chains from one specimen sequenced in a study of Ad26.COV2.S vaccination and SARS-CoV-2 variants. TCRdb keeps only in-frame clones here, not all; method: immunoSEQ multiplex PCR. The top ten clones hold approximately 2.5% of a sample with hundreds of thousands of clones, about 91% of them seen once. The sample's treatment: roughly 19 received Ad26.COV2.S at low or high dose, single or two shots; 5 received placebo; per-sample allocation not given. Each sample was drawn 63 days after the first injection (of vaccine or placebo). The specimen was peripheral blood, collected in a trial of Ad26.COV2.S vaccine versus placebo. These receptors all stem from a person aged 18 to 65 who received the Ad26.COV2.S COVID-19 vaccine or a placebo.

V and J are TRBV3-1 (or the pseudogene TRBV3-2) and TRBJ1-6; TRBD1 might be the D (6 bases). This CDR3 has 15 amino acids. V was cut by 3 bases and J by 3 bases, with 9 bases left in between. Germline lookup yields CDR1 LGHDT and CDR2 YNNKEL (reference sequence). The DNA of the CDR3 is TGTGCCAGCAGCCAGGTGGGACACTATAATTCACCCCTCCACTTT. Encoded protein: CASSQVGHYNSPLHF.

The chain combines TRBV7-3 with TRBJ2-3; 11 bases line up with TRBD1. V lost 5 bases to trimming and J lost 4 bases; unmatched junction nucleotides: 2. The CDR3 extends over 14 amino acids. The germline CDR1 and CDR2 sequences are SGHTA and FQGTGA. In DNA form, the CDR3 reads TGTGCCAGCAGCCGGACAGGGGGCGCAGATACGCAGTATTTT. Amino acids: CASSRTGGADTQYF.

The genes are TRBV6-1 and TRBJ2-4; D is tentatively TRBD1 or TRBD2 (5 bases each). This CDR3 has 16 amino acids. The V end lost 2 bases, the J end lost 0 bases, and 11 bases lay between the germline ends. CDR1 MNHNS and CDR2 SASEGT come from the germline V gene. CDR3 coding DNA: TGTGCCAGCAGTGAATGGGGGACCCTAGCCAAAAACATTCAGTACTTC. This codes for CASSEWGTLAKNIQYF.

Only one count was recorded for this clone. The genes are TRBV6-2 or TRBV6-3 and TRBJ2-7; D ambiguous. This CDR3 region has 13 residues. Trimming took off 5 bases at V and 2 bases at J, with 10 bases between the two ends. CDR1 is MNHEY, CDR2 SVGEGT, per germline. CDR3 DNA sequence: TGTGCCAGCAGTACGTACTGGACCTACGAGCAGTACTTC. This encodes CASSTYWTYEQYF.

The chain has TRBV3-1 (or the pseudogene TRBV3-2) and TRBJ2-5; the match to TRBD2 covers 10 bases. CDR1 is LGHDT and CDR2 is YNNKEL in the germline V gene (reference sequence). CDR3 length: 16 amino acids. The V segment lost 0 bases and the J segment 5 bases; nucleotides outside the gene matches: 6. CDR3 in DNA: TGTGCCAGCAGCCAAGACAGGACTAGCGGCGGGGAGACCCAGTACTTC. It is translated as CASSQDRTSGGETQYF.

The chain combines TRBV7-8 with TRBJ2-3; 10 bases fit TRBD2. Germline values: CDR1 SGHVS, CDR2 FQNEAQ. CDR3 length: 20 residues. V dropped 7 bases and J dropped 0; count of bases not matched to a gene: 19. DNA of the CDR3: TGTGCCAGCATCCATCATCGGCTAGCGGGAGTCCCATTGAGCACAGATACGCAGTATTTT. Translation gives CASIHHRLAGVPLSTDTQYF.

The chain combines TRBV5-1 with TRBJ2-5; 9 bases line up with TRBD1. Trimming took 0 bases from V and 9 from J; bases not matched to a gene: 15. The germline CDR1 and CDR2 sequences are SGHRS and YFSETQ. This CDR3 has 17 residues. CDR3 DNA: TGCGCCAGCAGCTTGGGACCCGACAGGGGGGGAATCGAGCCCCAGTACTTC. The encoded protein is CASSLGPDRGGIEPQYF.

This chain links TRBV29-1 with TRBJ1-2; possible D gene TRBD1, 6 bases. The CDR3 sequence is 14 residues long. CDR1 and CDR2 from the germline V gene are SQVTM and ANQGSEA. V was cut by 1 base and J by 5 bases, with 14 bases left in between. The CDR3 sequence: CSVEGVTGDYGYTF. CDR3 sequence (DNA): TGCAGCGTTGAAGGAGTGACAGGAGATTATGGCTACACCTTC.

The chain recombines TRBV7-9 with TRBJ2-1; 9 bases match TRBD2. Germline V gene data show CDR1 as SEHNR and CDR2 as FQNEAQ (reference sequence). V gave up 5 bases and J gave up 0 bases; unmatched junction bases: 2. The CDR3 runs 15 residues. Here the CDR3 reads CASSPTSGSYNEQFF. The CDR3 DNA is TGTGCCAGCAGCCCGACTAGCGGCTCCTACAATGAGCAGTTCTTC.

This clone was detected only a few times. This chain uses TRBV19 with TRBJ2-7, with D tentatively TRBD2 (6 bases). Germline V CDR1 and CDR2: LNHDA, SQIVND (reference sequence). This CDR3 comprises 11 residues. Deletions cut 7 bases from V and 5 bases from J, with 9 bases between. CDR3 DNA sequence: TGTGCCAGTAAGGGAGGTCACGAGCAGTACTTC. Its protein product is CASKGGHEQYF.

This chain uses TRBV19 with TRBJ2-5; D ambiguous. The V end lost 5 bases, the J end lost 5 bases, and 9 bases lay between the germline ends. Germline CDR1 is LNHDA and CDR2 is SQIVND (reference sequence). The CDR3 covers 12 residues. CDR3 in amino acids: CASSSGVETQYF. CDR3 sequence (DNA): TGTGCCAGTAGTTCTGGAGTGGAGACCCAGTACTTC.

This clone was picked up a small number of times. Other DNA sequences from this sample encode an identical CDR3 as well. The chain couples TRBV13 to TRBJ1-6; D is ambiguous. The CDR3 consists of 13 residues. Trimming pared 3 bases from V and 5 bases from J, leaving 5 bases between. Germline V CDR1 and CDR2: PRHDT, FYEKMQ (reference sequence). The CDR3 DNA reads TGTGCCAGCAGCTTTGGAGATAATTCACCCCTCCACTTT. Encoded protein: CASSFGDNSPLHF. Complete variable domain (other parts from reference TRBV13 and TRBJ1-6): AAGVIQSPRHLIKEKRETATLKCYPIPRHDTVYWYQQGPGQDPQFLISFYEKMQSDKGSIPDRFSAQQFSDYHSELNMSSLELGDSALYFCASSFGDNSPLHFGNGTRLTVT.

The V and J genes are TRBV7-2 and TRBJ1-5, with 9 nucleotides matching TRBD1. The CDR3 contains 16 residues. Germline CDR1 reads SGHTA; CDR2 reads FQGNSA. V lost 5 bases, J lost 1 base, and 6 bases stayed unmatched. For the CDR3, the DNA is TGTGCCAGCAGCCTACAGGGGGCTGGGAGCAATCAGCCCCAGCATTTT. It codes for CASSLQGAGSNQPQHF.

This clone was detected once. This sequence joins TRBV5-1 and TRBJ2-7; 7 bases fit TRBD1. V gave up 1 base and J gave up 5 bases; unmatched junction bases: 12. The CDR3 runs to 16 residues. CDR1 is SGHRS and CDR2 is YFSETQ in the germline V gene. The CDR3 region has the DNA TGCGCCAGCAGCTTGAGGCGACAGGGAGTTGGTGACGAGCAGTACTTC. It translates to CASSLRRQGVGDEQYF.

This sequence joins TRBV7-2 and TRBJ1-4, with 8 bases that match TRBD1. The V segment lost 5 bases and the J segment 0 bases; nucleotides outside the gene matches: 2. This CDR3 region has 15 residues. From germline, CDR1 is SGHTA and CDR2 FQGNSA. Written as DNA, the CDR3 is TGTGCCAGCAGCACACAGGGGGCAACTAATGAAAAACTGTTTTTT. As protein: CASSTQGATNEKLFF.

The chain links TRBV11-2 to TRBJ1-6; 12 bases are a match to TRBD1. There are 20 residues in the CDR3. V trimming: 0 bases; J trimming: 0 bases; junction bases outside the gene matches: 6. Germline CDR1 and CDR2: SGHAT and FQNNGV. CDR3 loop: CASSLEGTGGASSYNSPLHF. The CDR3 bases are TGTGCCAGCAGCTTAGAGGGGACAGGGGGCGCGAGCTCCTATAATTCACCCCTCCACTTT.

CDR3 DNA sequence: TGCAGCGTTGGGTCCCATTCAGTCCCCTACAATGAGCAGTTCTTC. It is translated as CSVGSHSVPYNEQFF. The chain recombines TRBV29-1 with TRBJ2-1; D gene uncertain. The ends were cut back, 4 bases at V and 2 bases at J, with 15 bases in the middle. Germline V gene sequence: CDR1 SQVTM, CDR2 ANQGSEA. The CDR3 length is 15 residues.

Only one count was recorded for this clone. The V call is TRBV5-1, the J call TRBJ1-1; D possibly corresponds to TRBD1 (6 bases). Trimming left V 3 bases short and J 8 bases short, with 14 bases between. The CDR3 sequence is 13 residues long. Germline V lookup: CDR1 SGHRS, CDR2 YFSETQ. The CDR3: CASSSTGPEEAFF. The CDR3 DNA is TGCGCCAGCAGCTCGACAGGTCCGGAGGAAGCTTTCTTT.

The genes are TRBV18 and TRBJ2-4, with D uncertain. V was trimmed by 0 bases and J by 0 bases, leaving 9 bases between them. The germline gives CDR1 KGHSH, CDR2 LQKENI. This CDR3 spans 16 amino acids. The CDR3 spells CASSPPHSLAKNIQYF. The CDR3 DNA reads TGTGCCAGCTCACCACCTCACAGCCTAGCCAAAAACATTCAGTACTTC.

The chain carries TRBV6-5 and TRBJ2-7; 10 bases fit TRBD1. The CDR3 runs to 14 residues. The junction had 6 bases not matched to a gene; V was cut back by 6 bases and J by 4 bases. Germline CDR1 MNHEY, CDR2 SVGAGI. The CDR3 sequence: CASRRGQGGYEQYF. CDR3 DNA: TGTGCCAGCAGACGCGGACAGGGGGGATACGAGCAGTACTTC.

V and J are TRBV5-6 and TRBJ2-5; unclear D gene. CDR3 length: 13 amino acids. Germline V gene data show CDR1 as SGHDT and CDR2 as YYEEEE. Deletions cut 6 bases from V and 5 bases from J, with 14 bases between. CDR3 protein: CASTKVGLETQYF. The CDR3 bases are TGTGCCAGCACTAAGGTGGGGTTGGAGACCCAGTACTTC.

The rearrangement joins TRBV4-2 to TRBJ1-4; D call uncertain. V was shortened by 4 bases and J by 6 bases, with 21 bases between the two germline ends. This CDR3 has 17 amino acids. Germline V gene sequence: CDR1 LGHNA, CDR2 YNFKEQ. The CDR3 sequence: CASSLPQAGALYEKLFF. The CDR3 DNA follows: TGTGCCAGCAGCCTCCCTCAGGCCGGAGCCTTATATGAAAAACTGTTTTTT.

V and J are TRBV19 and TRBJ2-2; possibly TRBD2 for D (5 bases). CDR1 is LNHDA, CDR2 SQIVND, per germline (reference sequence). V was trimmed by 3 bases and J by 10 bases, leaving 18 bases between them. This CDR3 has 15 residues. In DNA, the CDR3 is TGTGCCAGTAGTATCGGGGTATCCTTGGTGGTGGAGCTGTTTTTT. Residues: CASSIGVSLVVELFF.

The chain carries TRBV7-3 and TRBJ2-3; 11 bases map to TRBD2. The germline CDR1 and CDR2 sequences are SGHTA and FQGTGA. The CDR3 spans 15 residues. Unmatched junction bases numbered 2, after V lost 4 bases and J lost 2 bases. CDR3 sequence: CASSSTSGTTDTQYF. The CDR3 DNA reads TGTGCCAGCAGCTCGACTAGCGGGACCACAGATACGCAGTATTTT. The full variable domain, rest sourced from reference TRBV7-3 and TRBJ2-3, is GAGVSQTPSNKVTEKGKYVELRCDPISGHTALYWYRQSLGQGPEFLIYFQGTGAADDSGLPNDRFFAVRPEGSVSTLKIQRTERGDSAVYLCASSSTSGTTDTQYFGPGTRLTVL.

The chain is built from TRBV5-1 and TRBJ2-7; 7 bases fit TRBD1. The CDR3 sequence is 15 residues long. CDR1 is SGHRS, CDR2 YFSETQ, per germline. V dropped 2 bases and J dropped 3; count of bases not matched to a gene: 8. CDR3 DNA: TGCGCCAGCAGCTTACGAACCGGGACAGACTACGAGCAGTACTTC. Protein sequence: CASSLRTGTDYEQYF.

The chain recombines TRBV12-3 or TRBV12-4 with TRBJ2-7; maybe TRBD1 (5 bases). This CDR3 contains 13 residues. Trimming pared 6 bases from V and 3 bases from J, leaving 12 bases between. CDR3 sequence: CASSWTNNYEQYF. DNA of the CDR3: TGTGCCAGCAGCTGGACAAACAACTACGAGCAGTACTTC.

This rearrangement joins TRBV20-1 to TRBJ2-1; D not resolved. The CDR3 totals 10 residues. In germline, CDR1 is DFQATT, CDR2 SNEGSKA (reference sequence). V lost 5 bases, J lost 5 bases, and 4 bases lay in between. CDR3: CSAGHNEQFF. The CDR3 nucleotides read TGCAGTGCTGGCCACAATGAGCAGTTCTTC.